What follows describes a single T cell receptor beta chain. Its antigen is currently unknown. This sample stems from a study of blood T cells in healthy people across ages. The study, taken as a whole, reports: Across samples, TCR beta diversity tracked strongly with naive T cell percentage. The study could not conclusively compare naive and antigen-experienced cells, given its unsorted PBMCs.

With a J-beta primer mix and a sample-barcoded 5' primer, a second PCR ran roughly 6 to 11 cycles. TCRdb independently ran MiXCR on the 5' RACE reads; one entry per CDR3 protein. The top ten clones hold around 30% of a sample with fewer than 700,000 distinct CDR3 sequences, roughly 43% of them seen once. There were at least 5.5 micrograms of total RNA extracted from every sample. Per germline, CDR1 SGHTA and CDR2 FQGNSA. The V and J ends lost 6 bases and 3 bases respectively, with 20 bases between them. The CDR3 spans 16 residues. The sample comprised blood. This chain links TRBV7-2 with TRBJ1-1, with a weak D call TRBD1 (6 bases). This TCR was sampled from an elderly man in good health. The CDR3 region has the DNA TGTGCCAGCAGAGTTGGCCACAGGGTCGGAGACACTGAAGCTTTCTTT. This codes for CASRVGHRVGDTEAFF.